What follows are 26 T cell receptor beta chains derived from one specimen sequenced in a study of blood T cell repertoires in COVID-19. Sequencing used immunoSEQ multiplex PCR; TCRdb keeps in-frame clones, though not all of them. The repertoire holds approximately 100,000 clones, with over 85% as singletons. The sample consisted of peripheral blood. These receptors were obtained from a man between 65 and 85 years old with acute or convalescent COVID-19.

This chain links TRBV18 with TRBJ2-5, with a weak D call TRBD1 (6 bases). The germline V and J ends were trimmed by 1 base and 5 bases, with 14 bases remaining between them. The CDR3 extends over 15 amino acids. Germline V gene data show CDR1 as KGHSH and CDR2 as LQKENI. CDR3 loop: CASSPRDTPGETQYF. The DNA of the CDR3 is TGTGCCAGCTCACCACGGGACACCCCGGGGGAGACCCAGTACTTC. Looking up the rest from reference TRBV18 and TRBJ2-5 gives the full variable domain: NAGVMQNPRHLVRRRGQEARLRCSPMKGHSHVYWYRQLPEEGLKFMVYLQKENIIDESGMPKERFSAEFPKEGPSILRIQQVVRGDSAAYFCASSPRDTPGETQYFGPGTRLLVL.

V usage is TRBV24-1 and J usage is TRBJ2-1; tentatively, D is TRBD1 (6 bases). CDR1 and CDR2 (germline): KGHDR, SFDVKD. V shed 6 bases and J shed 1 base, with 15 bases lying between them. The CDR3 covers 16 residues. CDR3 in amino acids: CATSLGAGTSYNEQFF. CDR3 bases: TGTGCCACCAGTTTGGGGGCGGGTACGTCCTACAATGAGCAGTTCTTC.

The V call is TRBV18, the J call TRBJ2-5; a weak D match, TRBD1 (6 bases). Looked up from germline, CDR1 is KGHSH and CDR2 is LQKENI. V shed 3 bases and J shed 5 bases, with 13 bases lying between them. The CDR3 extends over 14 amino acids. The CDR3: CASSPDRVVETQYF. CDR3 coding DNA: TGTGCCAGCTCACCGGACAGAGTAGTGGAGACCCAGTACTTC.

This chain uses TRBV5-1 with TRBJ1-1; D is perhaps TRBD1 (6 bases). V shed 2 bases and J shed 5 bases, with 13 bases lying between them. The germline V gene has CDR1 SGHRS and CDR2 YFSETQ. The CDR3 spans 14 residues. The CDR3 reads CASSFFRGGTEAFF. CDR3 bases: TGCGCCAGCAGCTTCTTCAGGGGCGGGACTGAAGCTTTCTTT.

The rearrangement uses TRBV5-6 and TRBJ2-1; 10 bases are a match to TRBD2. Unmatched junction bases numbered 12, after V lost 2 bases and J lost 10 bases. Looked up from germline, CDR1 is SGHDT and CDR2 is YYEEEE. This CDR3 has 16 residues. The CDR3 DNA reads TGTGCCAGCAGCTTTGACGGGACTAGCGATCTTAGGGAGCAGTTCTTC. It specifies CASSFDGTSDLREQFF.

The rearrangement uses TRBV24-1 and TRBJ1-5; no reliable D call. Deletions cut 1 base from V and 5 bases from J, with 5 bases between. Germline V gene sequence: CDR1 KGHDR, CDR2 SFDVKD. The CDR3 totals 13 residues. The CDR3, as DNA: TGTGCCACCAGTGATTTCGGGGATCAGCCCCAGCATTTT. It yields the protein CATSDFGDQPQHF.

This sequence joins TRBV28 and TRBJ1-2; perhaps TRBD1 as D (5 bases). Trimming pared 5 bases from V and 4 bases from J, leaving 14 bases between. The CDR3 has 14 residues. Per germline, CDR1 MDHEN and CDR2 SYDVKM. CDR3 nucleotides: TGTGCCAGCAGTGGTCGGGCAGGGCCCTATGGCTACACCTTC. Translation: CASSGRAGPYGYTF.

The chain is built from TRBV5-4 and TRBJ2-7, with a weak D call TRBD2 (5 bases). Deletions cut 3 bases from V and 6 bases from J, with 19 bases between. Per germline, CDR1 SGHNT and CDR2 YYREEE (reference sequence). This CDR3 is built from 15 residues. The CDR3 is CASSWSSSGAGEQYF. As DNA, the CDR3 is TGTGCCAGCAGCTGGTCTTCGAGCGGAGCCGGCGAGCAGTACTTC. The full variable domain, its missing parts supplied by reference TRBV5-4 and TRBJ2-7, is ETGVTQSPTHLIKTRGQQVTLRCSSQSGHNTVSWYQQALGQGPQFIFQYYREEENGRGNFPPRFSGLQFPNYSSELNVNALELDDSALYLCASSWSSSGAGEQYFGPGTRLTVT.

This chain links TRBV4-1 with TRBJ1-2; 7 positions match TRBD1. V was clipped by 1 base and J by 6 bases; unmatched bases: 14. The length of the CDR3 is 17 residues. From germline, CDR1 is MGHRA and CDR2 YSYEKL. The CDR3 loop is CASSQGSRGVLLDGYTF. The CDR3 nucleotides are TGCGCCAGCAGCCAAGGCTCCAGGGGGGTGCTTTTGGATGGCTACACCTTC.

J is TRBJ2-1 and V is TRBV15; 7 nucleotides match TRBD2. With V trimmed by 6 bases and J by 2 bases, 10 bases remained unmatched. Germline V gives CDR1 LNHNV, CDR2 YYDKDF (reference sequence). There are 16 residues in the CDR3. The DNA for the CDR3 is TGTGCCACCAGTAGACCTCCGGGACTACCCTACAATGAGCAGTTCTTC. This codes for CATSRPPGLPYNEQFF.

The chain links TRBV6-5 to TRBJ2-7, with 8 bases fitting TRBD1. J lost 3 bases, V lost 10 bases, and 5 bases had no gene match. Germline-derived CDR1 and CDR2 are MNHEY and SVGAGI. The CDR3 extends over 12 amino acids. The CDR3 sequence: CATSGGYYEQYF. The CDR3 DNA reads as TGTGCCACCTCAGGGGGCTACTACGAGCAGTACTTC.

The CDR3 sequence: CASSATSGTYNEQFF. CDR3 DNA: TGTGCCAGCAGCGCGACTAGCGGAACCTACAATGAGCAGTTCTTC. This sequence joins TRBV5-4 and TRBJ2-1, with 9 nucleotides matching TRBD2. V shed 4 bases, J shed 2 bases, and the junction held 4 bases outside the gene matches. Germline V gives CDR1 SGHNT, CDR2 YYREEE (reference sequence). The CDR3 is 15 residues long. The variable domain in full, completed from reference TRBV5-4 and TRBJ2-1, reads ETGVTQSPTHLIKTRGQQVTLRCSSQSGHNTVSWYQQALGQGPQFIFQYYREEENGRGNFPPRFSGLQFPNYSSELNVNALELDDSALYLCASSATSGTYNEQFFGPGTRLTVL.

This clone was observed a single time. The chain uses TRBV20-1 and TRBJ1-5; no definite D call. CDR1 and CDR2 from the germline V gene are DFQATT and SNEGSKA (reference sequence). There are 14 residues in the CDR3. V lost 3 bases and J lost 4, with 13 bases in between. In DNA form, the CDR3 reads TGCAGTGCTAGTGCGCCAGAGACTAATCAGCCCCAGCATTTT. It codes for CSASAPETNQPQHF.

The chain recombines TRBV5-6 with TRBJ2-2; 10 bases line up with TRBD2. The CDR3 runs 17 residues. V lost 4 bases, J lost 5 bases, and 11 bases stayed unmatched. Per the germline V gene, CDR1 is SGHDT and CDR2 is YYEEEE. CDR3 DNA sequence: TGTGCCAGCAGCCCCTATAGCGGGAGGATTAGGACCGGGGAGCTGTTTTTT. It encodes CASSPYSGRIRTGELFF. Using reference TRBV5-6 and TRBJ2-2 for the parts outside the CDR3, the full variable domain is DAGVTQSPTHLIKTRGQQVTLRCSPKSGHDTVSWYQQALGQGPQFIFQYYEEEERQRGNFPDRFSGHQFPNYSSELNVNALLLGDSALYLCASSPYSGRIRTGELFFGEGSRLTVL.

The CDR3 sequence is CAPRRGAEKLFF. DNA for the CDR3: TGTGCCCCCCGACGGGGGGCTGAAAAACTGTTTTTT. J is TRBJ1-4 and V is TRBV5-3; maybe TRBD1 (6 bases). TRBV5-3 is filed as an ORF, its function uncertain. The CDR3 contains 12 residues. V was clipped by 10 bases and J by 7 bases, with 14 bases between them.

This chain uses TRBV24-1 with TRBJ2-3, with a weak D call TRBD1 (5 bases). From germline, CDR1 is KGHDR and CDR2 SFDVKD. Trimming shortened V by 5 bases and J by 6 bases, and 17 bases separated the two germline ends. The CDR3 totals 15 residues. The CDR3 region is CATSARATAGDTQYF. The CDR3 DNA follows: TGTGCCACCAGTGCCCGGGCCACGGCAGGGGATACGCAGTATTTT.

Turning to this clone: The sample has other DNA sequences that encode this CDR3 too. The chain carries TRBV24-1 and TRBJ2-7, with 8 bases matching TRBD1. The trim removed 3 bases at V and 1 base at J, leaving 4 bases unmatched. CDR3 length equals 15 residues. Germline-derived CDR1 and CDR2 are KGHDR and SFDVKD. CDR3 sequence (DNA): TGTGCCACCAGTGATCCCCGGGACAGGTCCTACGAGCAGTACTTC. Encoded protein: CATSDPRDRSYEQYF.

The genes are TRBV6-5 and TRBJ2-7; 9 positions match TRBD2. The CDR3 is 14 amino acids. CDR1 and CDR2 (germline): MNHEY, SVGAGI. The V and J ends lost 0 bases and 4 bases, in that order; junction bases with no gene match: 1. The CDR3 protein is CASSYSTSGYEQYF. Here the CDR3 DNA reads TGTGCCAGCAGTTACTCGACTAGCGGATACGAGCAGTACTTC.

This rearrangement joins TRBV6-6 to TRBJ2-2; no clear D. Germline values: CDR1 MNHNY, CDR2 SVGAGI (reference sequence). The CDR3 is made up of 13 amino acids. V lost 6 bases, J lost 4 bases, and 9 bases lay in between. The CDR3 coding sequence is TGTGCCAGCAGAAGAACTGGCACCGGGGAGCTGTTTTTT. As protein: CASRRTGTGELFF.

The rearrangement joins TRBV6-6 to TRBJ1-2; 8 nucleotides match TRBD1. This CDR3 spans 14 amino acids. V gave up 7 bases and J gave up 4 bases; unmatched junction bases: 8. CDR1 and CDR2 (germline): MNHNY, SVGAGI (reference sequence). CDR3 in amino acids: CASTRQGIFYGYTF. The CDR3, as DNA: TGTGCCAGCACTCGACAGGGGATCTTCTATGGCTACACCTTC.

This clone was seen a single time. CDR3 nucleotides: TGTGCCAGCAGTTTATTTGGGCAGGGGGCTGGAGGCTACACCTTC. It translates to CASSLFGQGAGGYTF. This chain joins TRBV28 and TRBJ1-2; 8 bases are shared with TRBD1. This CDR3 has 15 residues. V shed 1 base and J 8 bases; nucleotides not matched to a gene: 9. Per the germline V gene, CDR1 is MDHEN and CDR2 is SYDVKM.

The rearrangement joins TRBV19 to TRBJ1-4; TRBD1 might be the D (5 bases). V lost 5 bases to trimming and J lost 6 bases, with 16 bases between them. The CDR3 is 15 amino acids. From germline, CDR1 is LNHDA and CDR2 SQIVND (reference sequence). The CDR3 bases are TGTGCCAGTAGTCTTCTGACAGCTGGGGATGAAAAACTGTTTTTT. Its translation: CASSLLTAGDEKLFF.

This clone has ten or more counts. The rearrangement links TRBV27 to TRBJ2-7; 9 nucleotides match TRBD2. This CDR3 comprises 16 residues. The V and J ends lost 0 bases and 2 bases, in that order; junction bases with no gene match: 5. CDR1 is MNHEY, CDR2 SMNVEV, per germline (reference sequence). Here the CDR3 DNA reads TGTGCCAGCAGTTTATCCCTAGCGGGAAGCGCCTACGAGCAGTACTTC. Protein product: CASSLSLAGSAYEQYF.

The chain joins TRBV6-6 to TRBJ1-6, with D perhaps matching TRBD1 (6 bases). This CDR3 comprises 16 residues. With 2 bases removed from V and 10 bases from J, the gap between germline ends came to 18 bases. Germline loops: CDR1 MNHNY, CDR2 SVGAGI (reference sequence). Written as DNA, the CDR3 is TGTGCCAGCAGTTACCCTGCAGGGGAACCTCTGTCACCCCTCCACTTT. Translating gives CASSYPAGEPLSPLHF.

Here the CDR3 DNA reads TGTGCCAGCAGCCCTCAGCCGGGACAGGGTTTGGCGGGGTCGACCCAGCATTTT. Translation: CASSPQPGQGLAGSTQHF. The chain has TRBV5-5 and TRBJ1-5; 9 nucleotides line up with TRBD1. This CDR3 contains 18 residues. In germline, CDR1 is SGHKS, CDR2 YYEKEE (reference sequence). V shed 4 bases and J 11 bases; nucleotides not matched to a gene: 22.

This chain joins TRBV6-4 and TRBJ2-7; maybe TRBD2 (6 bases). Trimming took off 3 bases at V and 5 bases at J, with 23 bases between the two ends. Germline V gives CDR1 MRHNA, CDR2 SNTAGT. This CDR3 has 17 residues. DNA for the CDR3: TGTGCCAGCAGTGATATCGCCCTGCCCGTCGCGGGAAACGAGCAGTACTTC. This sequence encodes CASSDIALPVAGNEQYF.